The entry below describes one T cell receptor beta chain. These data are taken from a study of blood T cell repertoires in COVID-19. Across the study: Spain, Italy and the United States supplied samples that represented acute and convalescent COVID-19. T cells, B-cell-depleted T cells, or PBMCs supplied cDNA or gDNA.

In the study's own analysis: Reference gene primer amplification gave nucleated cell count estimates. Sequencing used immunoSEQ multiplex PCR; TCRdb keeps in-frame clones, though not all of them. V, J and clone size reflect that table, while D and trimming were determined from the DNA. The data contain 320,000 or so clones, 85% of them singletons. Study members were between 18 and 89 years old and lived in 24 US regions. CDR1 is MNHEY and CDR2 is SVGAGI in the germline V gene. This CDR3 spans 15 amino acids. V was pared by 6 bases and J by 5 bases, with 7 bases of the junction left unmatched. V usage is TRBV6-5 and J usage is TRBJ2-2; 9 bases line up with TRBD1. What was sequenced was PBMCs or T cells enriched from blood (not recorded which). This TCR derives from a woman in her twenties or thirties who had been exposed to COVID-19. The CDR3 DNA is TGTGCCAGCAGCCCGGACAGGGGAAAAACCGGGGAGCTGTTTTTT. It codes for CASSPDRGKTGELFF.